This is a list of T cell receptor beta chains from one sample in a study of Ad26.COV2.S vaccination and SARS-CoV-2 variants. Method: immunoSEQ multiplex PCR; TCRdb's copy keeps in-frame clones and lacks some. The sample shows 300,000 to 400,000 clones, just under 85% of them seen only once. The sample here was peripheral blood, taken in a trial of Ad26.COV2.S vaccine versus placebo. Every receptor here comes from a person between 18 and 65 years old who received the Ad26.COV2.S COVID-19 vaccine or a placebo. Each CDR3 is given without its conserved first and last residue. The order of the fields is J gene, V gene, D gene, CDR3 length, CDR3 protein. The D gene is left open where the match is weak.

>TRBJ1-1|TRBV5-1|-|11
ASSAAQGTEAF
>TRBJ2-5|TRBV12-3/TRBV12-4|-|10
ASRPGRETQY
>TRBJ1-5|TRBV19|-|11
ASSTGYNQPQH
>TRBJ2-5|TRBV11-2|-|11
ASSLIRGETQY
>TRBJ1-5|TRBV23-1|-|13
ASSQSSASYQPQH
>TRBJ2-2|TRBV7-6|TRBD2|15
ASSREGGTSGTGELF
>TRBJ1-1|TRBV19|-|12
ASSMDSYYTEAF
>TRBJ1-1|TRBV5-1|-|11
ASSQTVNTEAF
>TRBJ2-5|TRBV5-4|TRBD2|12
ASSLPGLELPQY
>TRBJ2-7|TRBV5-4|-|11
ASSLEGIHEQY
>TRBJ1-1|TRBV12-3/TRBV12-4|TRBD1|11
ATLGTVNTEAF
>TRBJ1-4|TRBV30|TRBD1|12
AWGTGNLNEKLF
>TRBJ1-5|TRBV19|-|13
ASGASQHSNQPQH
>TRBJ1-5|TRBV7-8|-|10
ASSPPSQPQH
>TRBJ1-3|TRBV9|-|13
ASSVTGLSGNTIY
>TRBJ1-1|TRBV10-3|-|14
AIRDSPYHMNTEAF
>TRBJ2-3|TRBV19|-|14
ASSDRSPGRRDTQY
>TRBJ2-1|TRBV7-9|TRBD2|8
ASRGLEQF
>TRBJ1-3|TRBV7-9|-|16
ASSLGPPYRSSGNTIY
>TRBJ1-5|TRBV28|-|13
ASRQGETRQKPQH
>TRBJ1-1|TRBV29-1|-|11
SVVPGKNTEAF
>TRBJ2-7|TRBV5-6|-|13
ASSLGALSSYEQY
>TRBJ2-7|TRBV6-1|-|12
ASSEGAGGYEQY
>TRBJ2-1|TRBV6-5|TRBD1|12
ASSRTGPHNEQF
>TRBJ2-2|TRBV6-5|-|10
ATQTDTGELF
>TRBJ1-2|TRBV2|-|14
ANEMDRSSRGYGYT
>TRBJ1-1|TRBV2|-|12
ASSDLTGSTEAF
>TRBJ2-7|TRBV2|-|14
ASSEPLTGPPYEQY
>TRBJ1-1|TRBV5-8|TRBD1|10
ASSLRGILAF
>TRBJ1-2|TRBV19|TRBD1|15
ATAGTGANEANYGYT
>TRBJ1-2|TRBV5-6|-|10
ASSARVYGYT
>TRBJ1-1|TRBV7-2|-|13
ASSASPGLNTEAF
>TRBJ1-4|TRBV28|TRBD1|14
ASRGSDDRGREKLF
>TRBJ2-2|TRBV9|TRBD1|15
ASSAPGTVENTGELF
>TRBJ2-3|TRBV28|TRBD1|14
ASSFSAGGFTDTQY
>TRBJ1-6|TRBV5-1|-|10
ASSLTGLPLH
>TRBJ2-1|TRBV5-1|TRBD2|14
ASSYAPSGGYNEQF
>TRBJ1-1|TRBV6-5|-|12
ASRTRTRATEAF
>TRBJ2-7|TRBV19|-|13
ASSMGPTGRYEQY
>-|TRBV5-1|-|12
ASSLADRSYEQY
>TRBJ2-3|TRBV5-6|TRBD1|13
ASSEDRGGTDTQY
>TRBJ1-5|TRBV19|-|12
ASTGSFSNQPQH
>TRBJ1-5|TRBV7-2|-|11
ASSSMYNQPQH
>TRBJ2-7|TRBV9|-|12
ASSVGMGRYEQY
>TRBJ2-7|TRBV5-1|TRBD1|13
ASSGGTGVYYEQY
>TRBJ1-4|TRBV2|TRBD1|11
ASARTGNEKLF
>TRBJ1-2|TRBV12-3/TRBV12-4|TRBD1|11
ASSETGDYGYT
>TRBJ2-2|TRBV2|-|13
ATQTDPLNTGELF
>TRBJ2-2|TRBV15|-|14
ATSRDRIMNTGELF
>TRBJ2-7|TRBV18|-|13
ASSPPAGRSYEQY
>TRBJ2-7|TRBV25-1|-|13
ASSEYTSRAWEQY
>TRBJ1-5|TRBV19|-|15
ASSIDRGGYSNQPQH
>TRBJ2-5|TRBV7-2|-|12
ASSLGTPQETQY
>TRBJ2-3|TRBV10-3|-|10
AISDSRATQY
>TRBJ1-6|TRBV6-5|-|14
ASSYSGTVLDSPLH
>TRBJ2-1|TRBV5-1|TRBD1|14
ASSLDGDRAYNEQF
>TRBJ1-1|TRBV28|-|13
ASSLRPALNTEAF
>TRBJ1-1|TRBV7-2|-|13
ASSSGVGVNTEAF